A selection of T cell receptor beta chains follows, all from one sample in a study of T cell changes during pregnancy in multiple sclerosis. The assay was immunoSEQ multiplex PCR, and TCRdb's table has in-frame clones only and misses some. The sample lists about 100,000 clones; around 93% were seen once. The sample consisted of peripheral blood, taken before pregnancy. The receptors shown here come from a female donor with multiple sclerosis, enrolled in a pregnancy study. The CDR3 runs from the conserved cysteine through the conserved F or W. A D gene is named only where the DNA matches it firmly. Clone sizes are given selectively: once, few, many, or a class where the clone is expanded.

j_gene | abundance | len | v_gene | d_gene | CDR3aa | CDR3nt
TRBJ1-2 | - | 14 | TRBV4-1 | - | CASSQGPRGLGYTF | TGCGCCAGCAGCCAAGGTCCCAGGGGCCTTGGCTACACCTTC
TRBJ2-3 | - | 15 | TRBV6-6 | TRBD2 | CASSYFSGDTDTQYF | TGTGCCAGCAGTTATTTTAGCGGGGACACAGATACGCAGTATTTT
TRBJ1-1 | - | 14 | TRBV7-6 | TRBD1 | CASSPLTGDTEAFF | TGTGCCAGCAGCCCCCTTACAGGGGACACTGAAGCTTTCTTT
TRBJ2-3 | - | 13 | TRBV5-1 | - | CASSPRTSDTQYF | TGCGCCAGCAGCCCGAGGACTTCAGATACGCAGTATTTT
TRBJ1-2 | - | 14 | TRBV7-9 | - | CASSLPLDKYGYTF | TGTGCCAGCAGCTTACCTTTAGACAAATATGGCTACACCTTC
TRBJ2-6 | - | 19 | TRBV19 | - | CASSIVIGTRNSGANVLTF | TGTGCCAGTAGTATAGTTATAGGGACACGGAACTCTGGGGCCAACGTCCTGACTTTC
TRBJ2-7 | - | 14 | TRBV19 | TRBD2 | CASSWGGLSYEQYF | TGTGCCAGTAGTTGGGGGGGACTTTCCTACGAGCAGTACTTC
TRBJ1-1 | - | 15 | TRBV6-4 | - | CASRERGSLNTEAFF | TGTGCCAGCAGGGAAAGGGGTTCTTTGAACACTGAAGCTTTCTTT
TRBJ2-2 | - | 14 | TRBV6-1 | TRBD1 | CASQATGDTGELFF | TGTGCCAGCCAAGCTACAGGGGACACCGGGGAGCTGTTTTTT
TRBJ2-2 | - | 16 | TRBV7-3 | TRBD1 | CASSLGGQGNTGELFF | TGTGCCAGCAGCTTAGGGGGACAGGGGAACACCGGGGAGCTGTTTTTT
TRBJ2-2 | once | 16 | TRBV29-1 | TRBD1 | CSVGGSGRGKAGELFF | TGCAGCGTTGGAGGGTCGGGCAGGGGGAAGGCCGGGGAGCTGTTTTTT
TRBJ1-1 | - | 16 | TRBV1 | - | CTSSQDYTGMNTEAFF | TGCACCAGCAGCCAAGATTACACAGGGATGAACACTGAAGCTTTCTTT
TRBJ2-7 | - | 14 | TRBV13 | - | CASSPSQRVYEQYF | TGTGCCAGCAGCCCAAGCCAGCGGGTCTACGAGCAGTACTTC
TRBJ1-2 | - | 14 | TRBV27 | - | CASSLARGSHGYTF | TGTGCCAGCAGTTTAGCCCGGGGTAGTCATGGCTACACCTTC
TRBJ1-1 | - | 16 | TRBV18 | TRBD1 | CASSPIQGALDTEAFF | TGTGCCAGCTCACCAATACAGGGGGCTTTGGACACTGAAGCTTTCTTT
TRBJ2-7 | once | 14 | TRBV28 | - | CASTGGVEVYEQYF | TGTGCCAGCACGGGGGGCGTCGAGGTCTACGAGCAGTACTTC
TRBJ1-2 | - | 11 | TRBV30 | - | CAFQGGVGYTF | TGTGCCTTCCAGGGAGGGGTAGGCTACACCTTC
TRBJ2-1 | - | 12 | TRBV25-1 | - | CASSPGGNEQFF | TGTGCCAGCAGCCCAGGAGGGAATGAGCAGTTCTTC
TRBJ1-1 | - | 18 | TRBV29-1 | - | CSVENRGTPESGKPEAFF | TGCAGCGTTGAAAACCGGGGGACACCGGAAAGCGGGAAGCCTGAAGCTTTCTTT
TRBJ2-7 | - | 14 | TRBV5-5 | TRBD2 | CASSFPPSGPEQYF | TGTGCCAGCAGCTTTCCGCCTAGCGGGCCCGAGCAGTACTTC
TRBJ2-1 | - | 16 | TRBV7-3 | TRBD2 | CASSLTVAGVYNEQFF | TGTGCCAGCAGCTTAACCGTAGCGGGAGTCTACAATGAGCAGTTCTTC
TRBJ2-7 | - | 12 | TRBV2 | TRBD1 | CASTDRVHEQYF | TGTGCCAGCACTGACAGGGTTCACGAGCAGTACTTC
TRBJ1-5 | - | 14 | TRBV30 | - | CAWSVRRDNQPQHF | TGTGCCTGGAGTGTCCGACGGGACAATCAGCCCCAGCATTTT
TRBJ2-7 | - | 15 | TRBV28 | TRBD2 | CASRTRSGRSYEQYF | TGTGCCAGCAGGACACGTAGCGGGAGGTCCTACGAGCAGTACTTC
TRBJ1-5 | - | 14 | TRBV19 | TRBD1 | CASRDRASNQPQHF | TGTGCCAGTAGGGACAGGGCTAGCAATCAGCCCCAGCATTTT
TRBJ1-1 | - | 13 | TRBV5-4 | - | CASSLLGDTEAFF | TGTGCCAGCAGCTTGCTCGGAGACACTGAAGCTTTCTTT
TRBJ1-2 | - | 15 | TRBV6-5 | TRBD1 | CASSYSQGAGYGYTF | TGTGCCAGCAGTTATTCACAGGGGGCAGGATATGGCTACACCTTC
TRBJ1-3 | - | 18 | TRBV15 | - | CATSRVRRLPLSGNTIYF | TGTGCCACCAGCAGAGTTCGGAGACTGCCCCTCTCTGGAAACACCATATATTTT
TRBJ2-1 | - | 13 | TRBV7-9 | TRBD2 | CASSNSGRDEQFF | TGTGCCAGCTCAAATAGCGGGAGGGATGAGCAGTTCTTC
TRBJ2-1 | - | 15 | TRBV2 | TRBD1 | CASSVLDRGYNEQFF | TGTGCCAGCAGCGTTCTGGACAGGGGTTACAATGAGCAGTTCTTC
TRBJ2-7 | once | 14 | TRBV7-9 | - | CASSLFGGFSEQYF | TGTGCCAGCAGCTTGTTTGGAGGGTTCAGCGAGCAGTACTTC
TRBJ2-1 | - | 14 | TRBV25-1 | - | CASSFGFGLNEQFF | TGTGCCAGCTCTTTCGGCTTTGGGCTAAATGAGCAGTTCTTC
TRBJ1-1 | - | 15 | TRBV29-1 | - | CSVEARGAHRTEAFF | TGCAGCGTTGAAGCACGAGGTGCCCATCGGACTGAAGCTTTCTTT
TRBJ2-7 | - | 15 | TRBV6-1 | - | CASSEALPGPYEQYF | TGTGCCAGCAGTGAAGCGCTTCCAGGGCCCTACGAGCAGTACTTC
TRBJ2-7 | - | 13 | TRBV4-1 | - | CASSLAQGYEQYF | TGCGCCAGCAGCCTCGCCCAGGGATACGAGCAGTACTTC
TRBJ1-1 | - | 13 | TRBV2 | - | CASRGGWDTEAFF | TGTGCCAGCAGGGGGGGGTGGGACACTGAAGCTTTCTTT
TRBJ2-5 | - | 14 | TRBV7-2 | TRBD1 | CASSPRTGQETQYF | TGTGCCAGCAGCCCTCGGACAGGGCAAGAGACCCAGTACTTC
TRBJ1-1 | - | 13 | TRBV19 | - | CASSNQGGTEAFF | TGTGCCAGTAGTAATCAGGGTGGCACTGAAGCTTTCTTT
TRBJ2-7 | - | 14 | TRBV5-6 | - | CASSLDRLSYEQYF | TGTGCCAGCAGCTTGGACCGACTATCCTACGAGCAGTACTTC
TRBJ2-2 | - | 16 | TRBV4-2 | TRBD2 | CATQATSGAGSGELFF | TGTGCCACTCAAGCCACTAGCGGGGCCGGGAGCGGGGAGCTGTTTTTT
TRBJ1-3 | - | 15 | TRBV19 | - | CASRPDGSSGNTIYF | TGTGCCAGTAGGCCGGACGGGAGCTCTGGAAACACCATATATTTT
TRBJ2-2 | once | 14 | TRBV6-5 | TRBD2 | CASSYKTSAEELFF | TGTGCCAGCAGTTACAAGACTAGCGCCGAGGAGCTGTTTTTT
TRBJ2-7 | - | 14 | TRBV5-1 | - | CASSFKQAPNEQYF | TGCGCCAGCAGCTTCAAACAGGCTCCCAACGAGCAGTACTTC
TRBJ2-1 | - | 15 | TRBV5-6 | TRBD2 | CASSRAAGELDEQFF | TGTGCCAGCAGCCGCGCAGCGGGGGAATTGGATGAGCAGTTCTTC
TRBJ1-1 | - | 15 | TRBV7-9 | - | CASSLPGAGNTEAFF | TGTGCCAGCAGCTTACCAGGGGCCGGGAACACTGAAGCTTTCTTT
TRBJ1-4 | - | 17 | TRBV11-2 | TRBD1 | CASSQRDRGPLNEKLFF | TGTGCCAGCAGCCAACGGGACAGGGGGCCGCTTAATGAAAAACTGTTTTTT
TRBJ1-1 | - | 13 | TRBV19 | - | CASSVTGITEAFF | TGTGCCAGTAGTGTAACAGGGATAACTGAAGCTTTCTTT
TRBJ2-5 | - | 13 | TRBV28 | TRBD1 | CASRWTGAETQYF | TGTGCCAGCAGGTGGACAGGGGCTGAGACCCAGTACTTC
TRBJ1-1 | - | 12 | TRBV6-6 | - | CASSYGGTEAFF | TGTGCCAGCAGTTACGGGGGGACTGAAGCTTTCTTT
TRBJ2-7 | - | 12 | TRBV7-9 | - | CASRTSSYEQYF | TGTGCCAGCAGGACTAGCTCCTACGAGCAGTACTTC
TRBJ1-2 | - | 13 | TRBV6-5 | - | CASTRGREYGYTF | TGTGCCAGCACGCGGGGCAGGGAGTATGGCTACACCTTC
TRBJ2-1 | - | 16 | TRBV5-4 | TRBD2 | CASRNLAGGPPNEQFF | TGTGCCAGCAGGAATTTAGCGGGAGGGCCGCCCAATGAGCAGTTCTTC
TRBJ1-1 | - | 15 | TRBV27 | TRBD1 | CASSPSTGGLTEAFF | TGTGCCAGCAGTCCATCCACAGGGGGCCTTACTGAAGCTTTCTTT
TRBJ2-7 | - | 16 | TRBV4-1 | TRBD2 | CASSQGLAESSYEQYF | TGCGCCAGCAGCCAAGGACTAGCCGAGAGCTCCTACGAGCAGTACTTC
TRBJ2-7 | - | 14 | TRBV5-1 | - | CASSLVPGSYEQYF | TGCGCCAGCAGCTTGGTGCCGGGATCCTACGAGCAGTACTTC
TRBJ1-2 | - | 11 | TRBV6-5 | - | CASSTGSGYTF | TGTGCCAGCAGTACAGGGTCTGGCTACACCTTC
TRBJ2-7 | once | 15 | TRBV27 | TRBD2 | CASKTLTSGIYEQYF | TGTGCCAGCAAGACACTCACTAGCGGGATATACGAGCAGTACTTC
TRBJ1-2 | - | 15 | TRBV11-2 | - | CASSGEPGANYGYTF | TGTGCCAGCAGCGGAGAACCGGGGGCTAACTATGGCTACACCTTC